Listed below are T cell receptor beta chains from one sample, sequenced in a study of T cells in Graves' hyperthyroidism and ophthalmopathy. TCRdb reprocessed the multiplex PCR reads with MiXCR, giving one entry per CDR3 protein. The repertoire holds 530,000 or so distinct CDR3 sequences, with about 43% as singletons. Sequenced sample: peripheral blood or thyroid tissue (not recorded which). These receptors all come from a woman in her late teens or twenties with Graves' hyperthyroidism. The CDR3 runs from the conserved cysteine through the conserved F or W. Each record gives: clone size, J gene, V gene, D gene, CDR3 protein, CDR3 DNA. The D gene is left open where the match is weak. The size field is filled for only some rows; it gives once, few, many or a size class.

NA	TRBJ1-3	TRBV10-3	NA	CAITGTPDPYGYTIYF	TGTGCCATCACCGGGACCCCGGACCCCTATGGCTACACCATATATTTT
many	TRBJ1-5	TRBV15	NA	CATSRDSGQPQHF	TGTGCCACCAGCAGAGATTCGGGTCAGCCCCAGCATTTT
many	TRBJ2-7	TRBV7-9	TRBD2	CASSRLAGTYEQYF	TGTGCCAGCAGCAGACTAGCGGGGACCTACGAGCAGTACTTC
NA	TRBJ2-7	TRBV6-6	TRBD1	CASTDRDRVHEQYF	TGTGCCAGCACGGACCGGGACAGGGTCCACGAGCAGTACTTC
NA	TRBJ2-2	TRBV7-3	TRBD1	CASSLIPGTGSPGELFF	TGTGCCAGCAGCTTAATCCCCGGGACAGGGTCTCCCGGGGAACTGTTTTTT
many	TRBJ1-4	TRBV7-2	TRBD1	CASSLGTGKLFF	TGTGCCAGCAGCTTAGGGACAGGAAAACTGTTTTTT
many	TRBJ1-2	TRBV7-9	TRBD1	CASSPGTGGLHYGYTF	TGTGCCAGCAGCCCGGGGACAGGGGGCCTCCACTATGGCTACACCTTC
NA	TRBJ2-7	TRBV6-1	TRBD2	CASQGTSVYEQYF	TGTGCCAGTCAAGGGACTAGCGTTTACGAGCAGTACTTC
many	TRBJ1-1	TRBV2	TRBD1	CASSQDRVHF	TGTGCCAGCAGTCAGGACAGGGTTCATTTT
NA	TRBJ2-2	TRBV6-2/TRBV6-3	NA	CASKRETNTGELFF	TGTGCCAGCAAACGGGAGACGAACACCGGGGAGCTGTTTTTT
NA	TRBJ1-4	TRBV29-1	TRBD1	CSPSGTGMVKLFF	TGCAGCCCGTCCGGGACAGGGATGGTCAAACTGTTTTTT
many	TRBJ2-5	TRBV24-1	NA	CATSDLSQTQYF	TGTGCCACCAGTGATTTGAGTCAGACCCAGTACTTC
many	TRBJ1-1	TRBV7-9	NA	CASSARLVNTEAFF	TGTGCCAGCAGCGCCAGGCTGGTGAACACTGAAGCTTTCTTT
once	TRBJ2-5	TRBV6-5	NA	CASSETGRETQYF	TGTGCCAGCAGCGAGACAGGGAGGGAGACCCAGTACTTC
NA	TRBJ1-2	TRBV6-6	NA	CASSTAGLAGDGYTF	TGTGCCAGCAGTACCGCGGGACTAGCGGGAGATGGCTACACCTTC
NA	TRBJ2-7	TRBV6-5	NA	CASSYSWEWNEQYF	TGTGCCAGCAGTTACTCTTGGGAGTGGAACGAGCAGTACTTC
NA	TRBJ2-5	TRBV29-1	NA	CSLAAGILETQYF	TGCAGCTTGGCCGCAGGAATTCTAGAGACCCAGTACTTC
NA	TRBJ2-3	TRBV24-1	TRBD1	CATSDLASGGTADTQYF	TGTGCCACCAGTGATTTGGCGTCAGGGGGTACCGCAGATACGCAGTATTTT
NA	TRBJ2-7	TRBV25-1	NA	CASSAKIDYEQYF	TGTGCCAGCAGTGCTAAGATTGACTACGAGCAGTACTTC
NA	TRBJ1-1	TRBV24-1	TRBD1	CATSDREGAGTEAFF	TGTGCCACCAGTGATCGGGAGGGGGCCGGAACTGAAGCTTTCTTT
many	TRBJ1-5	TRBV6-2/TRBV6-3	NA	CASSYVQGGQPQHF	TGTGCCAGCAGTTACGTCCAGGGAGGCCAGCCCCAGCATTTT
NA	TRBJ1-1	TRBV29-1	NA	CSAGGGAFLNTEAFF	TGCAGCGCCGGCGGGGGAGCTTTCCTTAACACTGAAGCTTTCTTT
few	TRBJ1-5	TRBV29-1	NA	CSARPGGNEPQHF	TGCAGCGCCCGGCCTGGGGGCAATGAGCCCCAGCATTTT
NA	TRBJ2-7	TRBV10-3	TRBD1	CAISETGGNEQYF	TGTGCCATCAGTGAGACAGGGGGCAACGAGCAGTACTTC
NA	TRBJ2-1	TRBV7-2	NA	CASSQEVYNEQFF	TGTGCCAGCAGTCAAGAAGTCTACAATGAGCAGTTCTTC
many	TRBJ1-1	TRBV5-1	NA	CASSVGAVNTEAFF	TGCGCCAGCAGCGTGGGGGCTGTGAACACTGAAGCTTTCTTT
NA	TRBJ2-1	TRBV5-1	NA	CASSRVQGHNEQFF	TGCGCCAGCAGCCGTGTACAGGGACACAATGAGCAGTTCTTC
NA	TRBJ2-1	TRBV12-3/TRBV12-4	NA	CASSLTSEQFF	TGTGCCAGCAGTTTGACTTCTGAGCAGTTCTTC
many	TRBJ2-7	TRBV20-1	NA	CSARDHRTDLIDEQYF	TGCAGTGCTAGAGATCACCGGACAGATTTAATCGACGAGCAGTACTTC
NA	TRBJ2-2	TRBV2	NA	CANTGTPNTEELFF	TGTGCCAACACGGGGACACCGAACACCGAGGAGCTGTTTTTT